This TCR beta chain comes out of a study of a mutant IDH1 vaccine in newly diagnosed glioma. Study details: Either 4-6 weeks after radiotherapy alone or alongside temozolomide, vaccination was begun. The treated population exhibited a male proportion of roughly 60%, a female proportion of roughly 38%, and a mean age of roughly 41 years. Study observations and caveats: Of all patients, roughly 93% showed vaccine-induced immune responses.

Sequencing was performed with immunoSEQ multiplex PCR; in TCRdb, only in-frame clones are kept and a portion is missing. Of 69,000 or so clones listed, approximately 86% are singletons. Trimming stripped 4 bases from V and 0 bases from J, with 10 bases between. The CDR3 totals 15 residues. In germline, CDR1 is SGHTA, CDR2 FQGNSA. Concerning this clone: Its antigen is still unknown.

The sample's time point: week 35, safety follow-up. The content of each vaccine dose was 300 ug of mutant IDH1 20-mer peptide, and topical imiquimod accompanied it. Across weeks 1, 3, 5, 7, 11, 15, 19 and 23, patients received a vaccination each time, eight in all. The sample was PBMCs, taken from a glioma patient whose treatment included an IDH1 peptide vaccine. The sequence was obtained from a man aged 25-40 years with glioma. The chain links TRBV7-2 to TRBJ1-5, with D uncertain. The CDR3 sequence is CASSYRGGSNQPQHF. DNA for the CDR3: TGTGCCAGCAGCTACCGCGGTGGTAGCAATCAGCCCCAGCATTTT.